This is a list of T cell receptor beta chains from one sample in a study of metastatic and nonmetastatic thyroid tumors. TCRdb reprocessed the PCR reads using MiXCR. The top ten clones hold roughly 13% of a sample with about 14,000 clones, approximately 19% of them seen once. The sample was blood. Receptors were obtained from a female donor with papillary thyroid cancer or a benign thyroid nodule (not recorded which). Some clones in this sample may be carry-over from other donors' samples. The CDR3 runs from the conserved cysteine through the conserved F or W. Fields, in order: clone size, V gene, D gene, J gene, CDR3 DNA, CDR3 protein. D genes are given only for firm matches. Expanded clones are given a class, and other clones once, few, many or no size at all.

abundance: .; v_gene: TRBV10-2; d_gene: .; j_gene: TRBJ1-2; CDR3nt: TGCGCCAGCAGGACCGATTCCTATGGCTACACCTTC; CDR3aa: CASRTDSYGYTF
abundance: many; v_gene: TRBV10-1; d_gene: .; j_gene: TRBJ2-3; CDR3nt: TGCGCCAGCAGTGACACACCGAACACAGATACGCAGTATTTT; CDR3aa: CASSDTPNTDTQYF
abundance: .; v_gene: TRBV20-1; d_gene: .; j_gene: TRBJ2-5; CDR3nt: TGCAGTGCTAGCGGCTTTAGGAGGGAGAACAAGTACTTC; CDR3aa: CSASGFRRENKYF
abundance: many; v_gene: TRBV10-2; d_gene: .; j_gene: TRBJ2-2; CDR3nt: TGCGCCAGCAGGCGACAGACGAACACCGGGGAGCTGTTTTTT; CDR3aa: CASRRQTNTGELFF
abundance: medium-sized; v_gene: TRBV6-6; d_gene: TRBD2; j_gene: TRBJ2-1; CDR3nt: TGTGCCAATAGCTTCGGTAGCGGGAGGGAGACCCACAATGAGCAGTTCTTC; CDR3aa: CANSFGSGRETHNEQFF
abundance: many; v_gene: TRBV19; d_gene: TRBD2; j_gene: TRBJ2-7; CDR3nt: TGTGCCAGTAGTATGACTGGGACTAGCGGGGTCTACGAGCAGTACTTC; CDR3aa: CASSMTGTSGVYEQYF
abundance: medium-sized; v_gene: TRBV19; d_gene: .; j_gene: TRBJ2-1; CDR3nt: TGTGCCAGTAGTATAAACCAGGGAGACAATGAGCAGTTCTTC; CDR3aa: CASSINQGDNEQFF
abundance: many; v_gene: TRBV5-6; d_gene: .; j_gene: TRBJ1-3; CDR3nt: TGTGCCAGCAGCTTGGGCAGCTCTGGAAACACCATATATTTT; CDR3aa: CASSLGSSGNTIYF
abundance: .; v_gene: TRBV4-1; d_gene: .; j_gene: TRBJ1-5; CDR3nt: TGCGCCAGCAGCCAAGATGGGGGGAAGCCCCAGCATTTT; CDR3aa: CASSQDGGKPQHF
abundance: many; v_gene: TRBV20-1; d_gene: TRBD2; j_gene: TRBJ2-1; CDR3nt: TGCAGTGGCGGAGTGGCGGGAGCAGCCTACAATGAGCAGTTCTTC; CDR3aa: CSGGVAGAAYNEQFF
abundance: .; v_gene: TRBV5-1; d_gene: .; j_gene: TRBJ2-1; CDR3nt: TGCGCCAGCAGCTTGAGCCCCGGTCCCTACAATGAGCAGTTCTTC; CDR3aa: CASSLSPGPYNEQFF
abundance: .; v_gene: TRBV6-1; d_gene: TRBD1; j_gene: TRBJ1-2; CDR3nt: TGTGCCAGCAGCGTCCGGGACAGGGGAGGTGGCTACACCTTC; CDR3aa: CASSVRDRGGGYTF
abundance: medium-sized; v_gene: TRBV6-1; d_gene: .; j_gene: TRBJ2-7; CDR3nt: TGTGCCAGCAGTTCCCTAAATAGTCAGGGGGGGTCCTACGAGCAGTACTTC; CDR3aa: CASSSLNSQGGSYEQYF
abundance: .; v_gene: TRBV6-2/TRBV6-3; d_gene: TRBD1; j_gene: TRBJ1-2; CDR3nt: TGTGCCAGCAGTTTACAGGGGGGACCTTATGGCTACACCTTC; CDR3aa: CASSLQGGPYGYTF
abundance: medium-sized; v_gene: TRBV6-1; d_gene: .; j_gene: TRBJ2-1; CDR3nt: TGTGCCAGCAGTCAGAAGACAGTCGATGAGCAGTTCTTC; CDR3aa: CASSQKTVDEQFF
abundance: many; v_gene: TRBV7-3; d_gene: .; j_gene: TRBJ2-2; CDR3nt: TGTGCCAGCAGCTTAGGGGAACCGAACACCGGGGAGCTGTTTTTT; CDR3aa: CASSLGEPNTGELFF
abundance: many; v_gene: TRBV4-2; d_gene: .; j_gene: TRBJ2-3; CDR3nt: TGTGCCAGCAGCCAAGGTATCCCCCCCGCAGATACGCAGTATTTT; CDR3aa: CASSQGIPPADTQYF
abundance: few; v_gene: TRBV4-3; d_gene: TRBD2; j_gene: TRBJ2-3; CDR3nt: TGCGCCAGCAGCCAAGGGGCGGGACTAGCGGAGGGGGATACGCAGTATTTT; CDR3aa: CASSQGAGLAEGDTQYF
abundance: .; v_gene: TRBV4-2; d_gene: TRBD2; j_gene: TRBJ2-2; CDR3nt: TGTGCCAGCTATAATTTGATAGCGGGAGGGCCCAACACCGGGGAGCTGTTTTTT; CDR3aa: CASYNLIAGGPNTGELFF
abundance: many; v_gene: TRBV5-4; d_gene: .; j_gene: TRBJ2-3; CDR3nt: TGTGCCAGCAGCTTGGATCCTAGCAGGTCGACAGATACGCAGTATTTT; CDR3aa: CASSLDPSRSTDTQYF
abundance: .; v_gene: TRBV6-2/TRBV6-3; d_gene: TRBD1; j_gene: TRBJ2-1; CDR3nt: TGTGCCAGCATGGCCCTAGGGGACAGGGGGCTTGTCTTC; CDR3aa: CASMALGDRGLVF
abundance: few; v_gene: TRBV19; d_gene: .; j_gene: TRBJ2-7; CDR3nt: TGTGCCAGTAGTGCGGATCTGCGCTACGAGCAGTACTTC; CDR3aa: CASSADLRYEQYF
abundance: .; v_gene: TRBV20-1; d_gene: .; j_gene: TRBJ1-5; CDR3nt: TGCAGTGCTAGAGCAGGGGCATCGGATCAGCCCCAGCATTTT; CDR3aa: CSARAGASDQPQHF
abundance: many; v_gene: TRBV2; d_gene: TRBD1; j_gene: TRBJ2-5; CDR3nt: TGTGCCAGTACCGGACAGGGGGCATGGGAGACCCAGTACTTC; CDR3aa: CASTGQGAWETQYF
abundance: few; v_gene: TRBV19; d_gene: .; j_gene: TRBJ2-7; CDR3nt: TGTGCCAGTAGTGCCGGGACGGAGTCAGCCTACGAGCAGTACTTC; CDR3aa: CASSAGTESAYEQYF
abundance: many; v_gene: TRBV19; d_gene: .; j_gene: TRBJ2-7; CDR3nt: TGTGCCAGTAGCCACAACAGGGAGAGGAACGAGCAGTACTTC; CDR3aa: CASSHNRERNEQYF
abundance: many; v_gene: TRBV4-3; d_gene: .; j_gene: TRBJ2-3; CDR3nt: TGCGCCAGCAGCCAAGACGCGGGTCTCAGCGGGCCTAGCACAGATACGCAGTATTTT; CDR3aa: CASSQDAGLSGPSTDTQYF
abundance: .; v_gene: TRBV20-1; d_gene: .; j_gene: TRBJ2-2; CDR3nt: TGCAGTGTTCCCAATGCATGGGGGGACACCGTTGAGCTGTTTTTT; CDR3aa: CSVPNAWGDTVELFF
abundance: .; v_gene: TRBV5-1; d_gene: TRBD2; j_gene: TRBJ2-2; CDR3nt: TGCGCCAGCAGCTTGTTTAGCGGGGACACCGGGGAGCTGTTTTTT; CDR3aa: CASSLFSGDTGELFF
abundance: many; v_gene: TRBV4-1; d_gene: TRBD1; j_gene: TRBJ1-2; CDR3nt: TGCGCCAGCAGCCGTAACTCGGGACAGATCTATGGCTACACCTTC; CDR3aa: CASSRNSGQIYGYTF
abundance: .; v_gene: TRBV2; d_gene: .; j_gene: TRBJ2-3; CDR3nt: TGTGCCAGCAGGGGGGGTCTGGAGGGAAAGGGCACAGATACGCAGTATTTT; CDR3aa: CASRGGLEGKGTDTQYF
abundance: medium-sized; v_gene: TRBV6-1; d_gene: .; j_gene: TRBJ2-2; CDR3nt: TGTGCCAGCAGTAGAGGGCGAGTGAACGGGGAGCTGTTTTTT; CDR3aa: CASSRGRVNGELFF
abundance: many; v_gene: TRBV6-1; d_gene: TRBD1; j_gene: TRBJ1-4; CDR3nt: TGTGCCAGCAGTGAAGCGTCCCACAGGGGGCGTCATGAAAAACTGTTTTTT; CDR3aa: CASSEASHRGRHEKLFF
abundance: .; v_gene: TRBV4-2; d_gene: .; j_gene: TRBJ1-6; CDR3nt: TGTGCCAGCAGCCAAGGTAGCGGGCCACCCCTCCACTTT; CDR3aa: CASSQGSGPPLHF
abundance: .; v_gene: TRBV6-1; d_gene: TRBD2; j_gene: TRBJ2-1; CDR3nt: TGTGCCAGCAGTATCCTAGCGGGGGGATACAATGAGCAGTTCTTC; CDR3aa: CASSILAGGYNEQFF
abundance: .; v_gene: TRBV5-4; d_gene: .; j_gene: TRBJ2-5; CDR3nt: TGTGCCAGCAGCTTCCTGTCGGCGCAAGAGACCCAGTACTTC; CDR3aa: CASSFLSAQETQYF
abundance: few; v_gene: TRBV6-2/TRBV6-3; d_gene: TRBD2; j_gene: TRBJ2-1; CDR3nt: TGTGCCAGCAGTTCGATGACTAGCGGGAGCTGTAACTACAATGAGCAGTTCTTC; CDR3aa: CASSSMTSGSCNYNEQFF
abundance: .; v_gene: TRBV6-5; d_gene: TRBD1; j_gene: TRBJ2-3; CDR3nt: TGTGCCAGCAGTTCCGGGACAGGGGGCGCAGATACGCAGTATTTT; CDR3aa: CASSSGTGGADTQYF
abundance: many; v_gene: TRBV3-1; d_gene: TRBD2; j_gene: TRBJ2-7; CDR3nt: TGTGCCAGCAGCCAAGACGTGACTAGCGGGAGTTACGAGCAGTACTTC; CDR3aa: CASSQDVTSGSYEQYF
abundance: few; v_gene: TRBV19; d_gene: TRBD1; j_gene: TRBJ2-7; CDR3nt: TGTGCCAGTAGTACGGGACAGGAGATTGACGAGCAGTACTTC; CDR3aa: CASSTGQEIDEQYF
abundance: many; v_gene: TRBV20-1; d_gene: .; j_gene: TRBJ1-5; CDR3nt: TGCAGTGCTAGTGGCCCAGACATCAATCAGCCCCAGCATTTT; CDR3aa: CSASGPDINQPQHF
abundance: few; v_gene: TRBV12-3/TRBV12-4; d_gene: TRBD2; j_gene: TRBJ2-1; CDR3nt: TGTGTCAGCATTCTAGCGGGCCGCTCCTACAATGAGCAGTTCTTC; CDR3aa: CVSILAGRSYNEQFF
abundance: medium-sized; v_gene: TRBV6-1; d_gene: TRBD2; j_gene: TRBJ2-5; CDR3nt: TGTGCCAGCAGCTTAACGGGACTAGAGAGAGAGACCCAGTACTTC; CDR3aa: CASSLTGLERETQYF
abundance: medium-sized; v_gene: TRBV19; d_gene: .; j_gene: TRBJ1-5; CDR3nt: TGTGCCAGTAGTGACACCCAGGGTCGGCGCAATCAGCCCCAGCATTTT; CDR3aa: CASSDTQGRRNQPQHF
abundance: few; v_gene: TRBV29-1; d_gene: .; j_gene: TRBJ2-2; CDR3nt: TGCAGCGTTGCGTACGGGGAGCTGTTTTTT; CDR3aa: CSVAYGELFF
abundance: few; v_gene: TRBV28; d_gene: .; j_gene: TRBJ2-3; CDR3nt: TGTGCCAGCAGTGAACCCCCCACAGATACGCAGTATTTT; CDR3aa: CASSEPPTDTQYF
abundance: medium-sized; v_gene: TRBV20-1; d_gene: .; j_gene: TRBJ2-7; CDR3nt: TGCAGTGCTAGAGCACTGGAGGGGGAATACCTCTACGAGCAGTACTTC; CDR3aa: CSARALEGEYLYEQYF
abundance: .; v_gene: TRBV7-2; d_gene: .; j_gene: TRBJ1-2; CDR3nt: TGTGCCAGCAGCTCGGGGTCGGGCGGTGGCTACACCTTC; CDR3aa: CASSSGSGGGYTF
abundance: many; v_gene: TRBV29-1; d_gene: TRBD1; j_gene: TRBJ2-7; CDR3nt: TGCAGCGTTGGTGGGACAGGGGACCACGAGCAGTACTTC; CDR3aa: CSVGGTGDHEQYF
abundance: many; v_gene: TRBV20-1; d_gene: .; j_gene: TRBJ1-1; CDR3nt: TGCAGTGCGCGGGTCAGGGGCTACTACACTGAAGCTTTCTTT; CDR3aa: CSARVRGYYTEAFF
abundance: many; v_gene: TRBV11-3; d_gene: TRBD2; j_gene: TRBJ2-5; CDR3nt: TGTGCCAGCAGCCCCCCATTAGCGGGATGGGGGAGAGGAGGAGAGACCCAGTACTTC; CDR3aa: CASSPPLAGWGRGGETQYF
abundance: medium-sized; v_gene: TRBV24-1; d_gene: TRBD1; j_gene: TRBJ2-2; CDR3nt: TGTGCCACCAGTGATTTGACAGGGGGTTCGGCCGGGGAGCTGTTTTTT; CDR3aa: CATSDLTGGSAGELFF
abundance: many; v_gene: TRBV9; d_gene: .; j_gene: TRBJ2-3; CDR3nt: TGTGCCAGCAGCGTAGAGGCGGTCGGGACGGGACCAGATACGCAGTATTTT; CDR3aa: CASSVEAVGTGPDTQYF